Following are 27 T cell receptor beta chains from one sample sequenced in a study of blood T cell repertoires in COVID-19. Sequenced by immunoSEQ multiplex PCR; TCRdb stores in-frame clones only, minus some. The sample yields around 260,000 clones, 75% to 90% seen once. Sequenced input: peripheral blood. The receptors were gathered from a man aged 25-45 years with active or convalescent COVID-19.

The chain combines TRBV19 with TRBJ1-3, with a tentative D call TRBD1 (5 bases). Per germline, CDR1 LNHDA and CDR2 SQIVND (reference sequence). This CDR3 region has 14 residues. V shed 2 bases and J shed 5 bases, with 10 bases lying between them. CDR3 DNA: TGTGCCAGTAGTATATCGGCAGGGAGAAACACCATATATTTT. Amino acid sequence: CASSISAGRNTIYF.

This chain joins TRBV4-1 and TRBJ2-1, with 10 bases identical to TRBD2. The CDR3 contains 14 residues. Germline CDR1 is MGHRA and CDR2 is YSYEKL. V trimming: 4 bases; J trimming: 7 bases; junction bases outside the gene matches: 4. The DNA for the CDR3 is TGCGCCAGCAGCCCGGGACTAGCGAGGAATGAGCAGTTCTTC. Translated: CASSPGLARNEQFF.

The genes are TRBV11-2 and TRBJ2-7, with D unclear. The CDR3 length is 16 residues. The V and J ends lost 1 base and 2 bases respectively, with 15 bases between them. In germline, CDR1 is SGHAT, CDR2 FQNNGV. The CDR3 protein is CASSLGRSYLTYEQYF. CDR3 coding DNA: TGTGCCAGCAGCTTAGGCCGGTCTTACTTAACCTACGAGCAGTACTTC.

The chain recombines TRBV19 with TRBJ2-5, with TRBD2 identical over 8 bases. The trim removed 6 bases at V and 4 bases at J, leaving 7 bases unmatched. CDR3 length: 14 residues. Germline lookup yields CDR1 LNHDA and CDR2 SQIVND (reference sequence). CDR3 nucleotide sequence: TGTGCCAGTAGCCCCCGGGGGGGGCGAGAGACCCAGTACTTC. Its translation is CASSPRGGRETQYF.

In this sample, this clone turned up once. The V call is TRBV19, the J call TRBJ1-1; 8 bases fit TRBD1. V shed 10 bases, J shed 4 bases, and the junction held 5 bases outside the gene matches. This CDR3 is built from 12 residues. CDR1 LNHDA and CDR2 SQIVND come from the germline V gene (reference sequence). This CDR3 reads CATATGATEAFF. The CDR3 DNA follows: TGTGCCACCGCGACAGGGGCCACTGAAGCTTTCTTT.

J is TRBJ1-1 and V is TRBV10-1; 9 nucleotides agree with TRBD1. Trimming took 6 bases from V and 13 from J; bases not matched to a gene: 9. Looked up from germline, CDR1 is WNHNN and CDR2 is SYGVQD (reference sequence). The CDR3 contains 12 residues. As DNA, the CDR3 is TGCGCCAGCAGCGATCGCGGACAGGGGCATTTCTTT. Protein: CASSDRGQGHFF.

V and J are TRBV7-9 and TRBJ2-3; TRBD1 aligns across 8 bases. Germline-derived CDR1 and CDR2 are SEHNR and FQNEAQ (reference sequence). The CDR3 sequence is 15 residues long. The CDR3 region is CATTGAVQTTDTQYF. CDR3 nucleotide sequence: TGTGCAACGACAGGGGCGGTGCAAACCACAGATACGCAGTATTTT.

The rearrangement joins TRBV6-5 to TRBJ2-3; D might be TRBD2 (6 bases). V dropped 8 bases and J dropped 2 bases, with 11 bases sitting between them. Germline V gene sequence: CDR1 MNHEY, CDR2 SVGAGI. This CDR3 spans 13 amino acids. The CDR3 DNA reads TGTGCCAGCGGGACTGTGAACACAGATACGCAGTATTTT. Amino acids: CASGTVNTDTQYF.

The chain joins TRBV7-8 to TRBJ2-2; 7 bases are a match to TRBD1. The CDR3 totals 15 residues. Unmatched junction bases numbered 2, after V lost 0 bases and J lost 4 bases. The V gene's germline CDR1 is SGHVS and CDR2 FQNEAQ. The CDR3 region is CASSLAHRGTGELFF. CDR3 nucleotide sequence: TGTGCCAGCAGCTTAGCGCACAGGGGCACCGGGGAGCTGTTTTTT.

The V gene is TRBV4-1, the J gene TRBJ2-7, with 9 nucleotides matching TRBD1. CDR3 length equals 16 residues. V trimming: 1 base; J trimming: 6 bases; junction bases outside the gene matches: 10. Germline V lookup: CDR1 MGHRA, CDR2 YSYEKL. CDR3 sequence: CASSQVPPGQGAEQYF. The CDR3 coding sequence is TGCGCCAGCAGCCAAGTTCCCCCGGGACAGGGCGCCGAGCAGTACTTC.

The chain combines TRBV6-5 with TRBJ1-2, with D perhaps TRBD1 (5 bases). V was shortened by 5 bases and J by 4 bases, with 14 bases between the two germline ends. The germline V gene encodes CDR1 MNHEY and CDR2 SVGAGI. This CDR3 comprises 14 residues. CDR3 sequence reads: CASSTRQQIYGYTF. CDR3 nucleotide sequence: TGTGCCAGCAGTACCCGACAGCAAATCTATGGCTACACCTTC.

The chain has TRBV4-3 and TRBJ1-1; D not certain. Trimming removed 0 bases from V and 3 bases from J, with 8 bases in between. This CDR3 has 14 amino acids. Germline V gene data show CDR1 as LGHNA and CDR2 as YSLEER. Here the CDR3 DNA reads TGCGCCAGCAGCCAAGATCCCGGGGACACTGAAGCTTTCTTT. Translation: CASSQDPGDTEAFF.

The V call is TRBV9, the J call TRBJ1-3; tentative D call: TRBD1 (5 bases). CDR1 is SGDLS, CDR2 YYNGEE, per germline. The CDR3 totals 14 residues. Trimming took 2 bases from V and 8 from J, leaving 14 bases between them. CDR3 nucleotides: TGTGCCAGCAGCGTGGGGCAGGGTGGGTACACCATATATTTT. Residues: CASSVGQGGYTIYF.

V is TRBV2 and J is TRBJ2-2; D may be TRBD2 (5 bases). This CDR3 contains 15 residues. The germline V and J ends were trimmed by 1 base and 7 bases, with 13 bases remaining between them. Germline V gene sequence: CDR1 SNHLY, CDR2 FYNNEI. The CDR3 loop reads CASSEVTGRIGELFF. In DNA form, the CDR3 reads TGTGCCAGCAGTGAAGTTACGGGGAGAATCGGGGAGCTGTTTTTT.

V and J are TRBV15 and TRBJ1-1, with D possibly being TRBD1 (6 bases). Germline CDR1 and CDR2: LNHNV and YYDKDF (reference sequence). This CDR3 region has 16 residues. Trimming shortened V by 0 bases and J by 4 bases, and 15 bases separated the two germline ends. CDR3 region: CATSRDTGIVGTEAFF. As DNA, the CDR3 is TGTGCCACCAGCAGAGATACAGGGATCGTGGGCACTGAAGCTTTCTTT.

The chain couples TRBV7-9 to TRBJ1-4; 7 nucleotides match TRBD1. Germline CDR1 SEHNR, CDR2 FQNEAQ (reference sequence). The junction had 8 bases not matched to a gene; V was cut back by 4 bases and J by 3 bases. The CDR3 runs to 16 residues. CDR3 nucleotides: TGTGCCAGCAGCTCTTTGCAGGGGGGAGCTAATGAAAAACTGTTTTTT. Amino acid sequence: CASSSLQGGANEKLFF.

The rearrangement joins TRBV13 to TRBJ2-3, with 7 bases fitting TRBD2. CDR1 PRHDT and CDR2 FYEKMQ come from the germline V gene (reference sequence). The CDR3 runs to 17 residues. Unmatched junction bases numbered 12, after V lost 6 bases and J lost 0 bases. In DNA form, the CDR3 reads TGTGCCAGCAGTTCGGGAGGACTGGGGAGTAGCACAGATACGCAGTATTTT. Translating gives CASSSGGLGSSTDTQYF.

The V and J genes are TRBV6-6 and TRBJ2-1; D is uncertain. The CDR3 loop spans 15 amino acids. The V gene lost 2 bases and the J gene lost 3 bases, with 11 bases spanning the gap. CDR1 is MNHNY and CDR2 is SVGAGI in the germline V gene (reference sequence). DNA for the CDR3: TGTGCCAGCAGTTACGTTCCCTATCTCTACAATGAGCAGTTCTTC. Its translation: CASSYVPYLYNEQFF.

The gene calls are TRBV11-2 and TRBJ1-1; D is ambiguous. Trimming removed 5 bases at V and 4 bases at J, with 8 bases between. The CDR3 is 12 residues long. Germline V lookup: CDR1 SGHAT, CDR2 FQNNGV. CDR3: CASSRQATEAFF. The CDR3, as DNA: TGTGCCAGCAGCCGTCAGGCCACTGAAGCTTTCTTT.

The count of this clone is one. The V gene is TRBV5-5, the J gene TRBJ2-5; possible D gene TRBD2, 6 bases. Trimming stripped 4 bases from V and 5 bases from J, with 12 bases between. Germline CDR1 and CDR2: SGHKS and YYEKEE (reference sequence). The CDR3 runs to 13 residues. The CDR3 sequence is CASSPGGVETQYF. In DNA form, the CDR3 reads TGTGCCAGCAGCCCGGGCGGGGTCGAGACCCAGTACTTC. The full variable domain, rest sourced from reference TRBV5-5 and TRBJ2-5, is DAGVTQSPTHLIKTRGQQVTLRCSPISGHKSVSWYQQVLGQGPQFIFQYYEKEERGRGNFPDRFSARQFPNYSSELNVNALLLGDSALYLCASSPGGVETQYFGPGTRLLVL.

In the case of this clone: This specimen includes other DNA sequences encoding the same CDR3. The V gene is TRBV11-3, the J gene TRBJ2-2, with 10 bases lining up with TRBD1. The germline V gene has CDR1 SGHNT and CDR2 YENEEA. The CDR3 loop spans 16 amino acids. J was trimmed by 3 bases and V by 4 bases; bases with no gene match: 5. As DNA, the CDR3 is TGTGCCAGCAGCTCCGGACAGGGGGTGGACACCGGGGAGCTGTTTTTT. It yields the protein CASSSGQGVDTGELFF.

The V gene is TRBV4-2, the J gene TRBJ1-3, with D possibly being TRBD1 (5 bases). V dropped 2 bases and J dropped 3 bases, with 26 bases sitting between them. The CDR3 length is 20 residues. Germline CDR1 reads LGHNA; CDR2 reads YNFKEQ. The CDR3 spells CASSQPGWTKEGIFGNTIYF. In nucleotides, the CDR3 is TGTGCCAGCAGCCAACCCGGATGGACAAAGGAGGGAATTTTTGGAAACACCATATATTTT.

The chain couples TRBV19 to TRBJ1-2; 7 bases line up with TRBD1. Germline-derived CDR1 and CDR2 are LNHDA and SQIVND (reference sequence). CDR3 length: 12 amino acids. The J segment lost 8 bases and the V segment lost 10 bases, leaving 10 bases of the junction unmatched. Here the CDR3 reads CATADRPEGYTF. CDR3 in DNA: TGTGCCACCGCGGACAGGCCAGAAGGCTACACCTTC.

Turning to this clone: The junction differs from germline at one of its ends, possibly a read error. The genes are TRBV6-5 and TRBJ2-2; D remains ambiguous. CDR3 size: 15 residues. Germline assignment: CDR1 MNHEY and CDR2 SVGAGI. This CDR3 is CASSTTGSVTAELFF. In nucleotides, the CDR3 is TGTGCCAGCAGTACGACTGGATCCGTCACCGCGGAGCTGTTTTTT.

The V gene is TRBV4-1, the J gene TRBJ2-1, with TRBD2 matching over 9 bases. Germline trimming cut 4 bases from V and 2 bases from J; bases unmatched to any gene: 9. The CDR3 covers 17 residues. CDR1 is MGHRA and CDR2 is YSYEKL in the germline V gene. CDR3 region: CASSPYIAGAAYNEQFF. DNA of the CDR3: TGCGCCAGCAGCCCCTACATAGCGGGGGCGGCCTACAATGAGCAGTTCTTC.

The V call is TRBV13, the J call TRBJ1-1; TRBD1 aligns across 8 bases. Trimming cost V 1 base and J 1 base; bases outside gene matches: 11. Germline V gene lookup returns CDR1 PRHDT and CDR2 FYEKMQ (reference sequence). The CDR3 loop spans 18 amino acids. CDR3 in DNA: TGTGCCAGCAGCTTAGAGGGCACCAGGGGGCTTGGGAACACTGAAGCTTTCTTT. Amino acids: CASSLEGTRGLGNTEAFF. The full variable domain, completed using reference TRBV13 and TRBJ1-1, is AAGVIQSPRHLIKEKRETATLKCYPIPRHDTVYWYQQGPGQDPQFLISFYEKMQSDKGSIPDRFSAQQFSDYHSELNMSSLELGDSALYFCASSLEGTRGLGNTEAFFGQGTRLTVV.

Only one count was recorded for this clone. V and J are TRBV12-5 and TRBJ2-1, with 11 bases matching TRBD2. CDR1 is LGHNT, CDR2 FRNRAP, per germline. V shed 5 bases and J 8 bases; nucleotides not matched to a gene: 11. The CDR3 has 16 amino acids. As DNA, the CDR3 is TGTGCTAGTGGTGACCTTTCCGGGACTAGCGGCGATGAGCAGTTCTTC. Protein: CASGDLSGTSGDEQFF.